This T cell receptor (beta chain) originates from a study of T cells in Graves' hyperthyroidism and ophthalmopathy (dated by TCRdb to between 2017 and 2020). Some background on the complete study: Peripheral blood samples were taken at initial diagnosis, before any treatment was given. The paper reports TCR Vbeta CDR3 sequencing of more than 120 peripheral blood samples: over 40 ophthalmopathy, about 75 hyperthyroidism and approximately 17 progressor patients. After blood sampling, hyperthyroidism patients were treated with methimazole at a starting dose of 30 mg daily, and ophthalmopathy patients were treated with high-dose intravenous methylprednisolone. An independent validation cohort of around 20 hyperthyroidism patients and more than 15 patients who later progressed to ophthalmopathy tested prospective prediction of ophthalmopathy. Thyroid tissue and blood T-cell repertoires from roughly six Graves' hyperthyroidism patients were also compared in the study. To identify distinguishing TCR V-J signatures, a discovery cohort of some 100 patients was used, comprising fewer than 45 with Graves' ophthalmopathy and 55 to 65 with stable Graves' hyperthyroidism. The 80 to 100 discovery patients were randomly divided into training and test sets at a 7:3 ratio.

What the research found in general, with its limitations: Most expanded thyroid clonotypes (frequency above 0.001) were also detected in blood, a finding suggesting that blood repertoires may reflect thyroid immune responses. A model built on a 13 V-J signature distinguished ophthalmopathy from stable hyperthyroidism, reaching roughly 88% sensitivity and 81.08% specificity in cross-validation and 80%/75% in testing. No statistical method was used to fix the sample size in advance, and group allocation was not hidden from the investigators. In validation, the model predicted progression to ophthalmopathy a median of approximately 6.6 months before onset, with roughly 70% sensitivity and more than 72% specificity.

The TCR beta CDR3 regions were amplified from the RNA transcripts. A first-round RT-PCR of the TCR CDR3 used the HTBI primer set with the Qiagen OneStep RT-PCR kit. A second multiplex PCR round built the libraries, followed by size selection and purification. Sequencing of the libraries was done on an Illumina HiSeq2000 using paired-end 100 bp reads. Processing in the source paper ran as follows. SOAPnuke was used to process the raw data, throwing out any read that contained adapters or uncalled bases, had a mean Phred below 15, or lacked an exact constant-primer or identifier match. COPE v1.2.5 was used to merge high-quality paired reads, and clonotypes were defined as unique nucleotide sequences. MiTCR v1.1 was used to align clonotypes to the IMGT TRBV, TRBD and TRBJ reference segments. Analysis was restricted to V-J combinations with a frequency above 0.0001, which covered 98% to 99.2% of repertoires. A TCS score was defined as the ratio of F50 (clonal expansion) to E x V (chaos), with BLOSUM62-based TCRdist applied between CDR3 peptides within each V-J. Welch's t-statistics and random forest reduced 500 to 650 V-J features to 13, which were used in a naive Bayes classifier (R e1071). TCRdb took the public reads, trimmed them with fastp at Q25, ran MiXCR for clone calling and kept in-frame beta chains. When rows share a CDR3 protein, they turn into one entry using the most common DNA and genes. In this record, the V and J calls reflect TCRdb's handling and not the investigators' own analysis. The sample table records about 360,000 distinct CDR3 sequences; 19% of these occur just once. The ten largest clones represent about 3.7% of the sample.

From a lookup of the germline V gene (reference sequence), CDR1 and CDR2 are LGHDT and YNNKEL. V and J are truncated by 4 bases and 11 bases respectively, leaving an intervening sequence of 15 bases. Spanning cysteine to phenylalanine, the CDR3 consists of 13 amino acids. Of all the DNA, just the CDR3 is kept, 39 bases in frame from base 1. This clonotype was counted at least ten times. Its antigen has not been determined. No base qualities exist here, and no much larger clone lies one base off it. Graves' hyperthyroidism was defined as stable when no progression to ophthalmopathy occurred over 18 months of follow-up. The hyperthyroidism patients were between 18 and 65 years old and newly diagnosed, with a disease duration of less than 2 months. Patients with uncontrolled infections, other autoimmune diseases, pregnancy or lactation were excluded. Diagnoses relied on clinical symptoms, serum thyroxine and TRAb, thyroid ultrasound and orbital computed tomography. PBMCs were separated from 8 to 10 ml of fresh peripheral blood using Ficoll-Paque density gradient centrifugation. Total RNA was extracted using Trizol reagent, and RNA quality was assessed on an Agilent 2100 Bioanalyzer.

The chain employs TRBV3-1 and TRBJ1-5; confidence is insufficient to name the D gene. The sequenced sample consisted of blood. The clonotype was recovered from a woman under 30 with Graves' hyperthyroidism. The sequence in DNA is TGTGCCAGCAGCCCCTCGGTTTTTGATGCCCAGCATTTT. This sequence encodes CASSPSVFDAQHF.